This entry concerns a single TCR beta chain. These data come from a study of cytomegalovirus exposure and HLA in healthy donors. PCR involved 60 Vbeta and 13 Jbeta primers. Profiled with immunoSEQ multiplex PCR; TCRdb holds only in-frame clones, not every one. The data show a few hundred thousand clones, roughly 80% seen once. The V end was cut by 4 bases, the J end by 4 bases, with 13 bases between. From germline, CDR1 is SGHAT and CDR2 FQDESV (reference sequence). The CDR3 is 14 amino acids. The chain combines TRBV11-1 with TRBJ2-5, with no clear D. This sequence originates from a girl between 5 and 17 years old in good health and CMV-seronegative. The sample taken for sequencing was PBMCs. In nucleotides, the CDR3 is TGTGCCAGCAGCTCGGCGGTACCGGGAGAGACCCAGTACTTC. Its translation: CASSSAVPGETQYF.